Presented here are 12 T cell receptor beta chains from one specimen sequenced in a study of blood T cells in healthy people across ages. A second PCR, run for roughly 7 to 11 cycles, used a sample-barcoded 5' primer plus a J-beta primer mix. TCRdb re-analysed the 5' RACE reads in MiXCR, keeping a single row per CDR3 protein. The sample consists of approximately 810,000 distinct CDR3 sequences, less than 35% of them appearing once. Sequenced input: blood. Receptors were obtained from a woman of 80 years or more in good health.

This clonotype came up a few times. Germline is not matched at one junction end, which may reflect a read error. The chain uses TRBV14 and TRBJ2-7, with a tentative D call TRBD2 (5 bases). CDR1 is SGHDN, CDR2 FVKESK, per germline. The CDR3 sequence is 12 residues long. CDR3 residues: CANSLAGPRQYF. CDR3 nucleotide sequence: TGTGCCAACAGCCTAGCCGGACCTCGCCAGTACTTC.

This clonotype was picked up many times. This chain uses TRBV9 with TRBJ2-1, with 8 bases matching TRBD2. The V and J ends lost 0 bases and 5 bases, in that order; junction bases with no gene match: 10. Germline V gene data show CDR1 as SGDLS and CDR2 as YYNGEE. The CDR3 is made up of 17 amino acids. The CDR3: CASSVDPTAGGHNEQFF. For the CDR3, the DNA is TGTGCCAGCAGCGTAGATCCAACGGCGGGGGGCCACAATGAGCAGTTCTTC.

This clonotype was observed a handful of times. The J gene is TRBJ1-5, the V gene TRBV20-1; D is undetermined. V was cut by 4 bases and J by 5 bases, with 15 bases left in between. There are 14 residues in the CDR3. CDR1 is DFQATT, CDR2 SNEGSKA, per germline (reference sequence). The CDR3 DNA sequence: TGCAGTGCTAAGAGTAAACATCGCGATCAGCCCCAGCATTTT. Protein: CSAKSKHRDQPQHF.

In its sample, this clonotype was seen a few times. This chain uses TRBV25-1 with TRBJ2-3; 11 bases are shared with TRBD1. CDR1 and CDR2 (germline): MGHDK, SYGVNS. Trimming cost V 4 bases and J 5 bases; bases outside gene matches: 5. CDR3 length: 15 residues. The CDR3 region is CASSGWTGGVDTQYF. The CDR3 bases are TGTGCCAGCAGTGGCTGGACAGGGGGCGTAGATACGCAGTATTTT.

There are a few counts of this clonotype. The chain's CDR3 is CASSYSWARKLNTGELFF. The DNA of the CDR3 is TGTGCCAGCAGTTACTCTTGGGCTAGGAAGTTGAACACCGGGGAGCTGTTTTTT. The V call is TRBV6-5, the J call TRBJ2-2, with unresolved D. The CDR3 sequence is 18 residues long. Germline loops: CDR1 MNHEY, CDR2 SVGAGI. Deletions cut 0 bases from V and 1 base from J, with 15 bases between.

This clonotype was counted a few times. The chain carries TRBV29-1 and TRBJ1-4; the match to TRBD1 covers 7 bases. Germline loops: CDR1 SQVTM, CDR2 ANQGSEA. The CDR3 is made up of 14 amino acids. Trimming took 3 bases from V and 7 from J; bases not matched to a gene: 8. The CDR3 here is CSVEDQGEREKLFF. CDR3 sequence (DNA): TGCAGCGTTGAGGACCAGGGGGAACGTGAAAAACTGTTTTTT. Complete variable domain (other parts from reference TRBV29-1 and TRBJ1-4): SAVISQKPSRDICQRGTSLTIQCQVDSQVTMMFWYRQQPGQSLTLIATANQGSEATYESGFVIDKFPISRPNLTFSTLTVSNMSPEDSSIYLCSVEDQGEREKLFFGSGTQLSVL.

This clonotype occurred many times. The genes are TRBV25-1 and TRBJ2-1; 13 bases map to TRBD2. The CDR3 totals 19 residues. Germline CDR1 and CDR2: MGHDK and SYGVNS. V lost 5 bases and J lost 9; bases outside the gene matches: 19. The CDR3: CASSRGKGGLAGARGEQFF. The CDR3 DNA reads TGTGCCAGCAGTAGAGGGAAGGGTGGACTAGCGGGGGCTCGAGGTGAGCAGTTCTTC.

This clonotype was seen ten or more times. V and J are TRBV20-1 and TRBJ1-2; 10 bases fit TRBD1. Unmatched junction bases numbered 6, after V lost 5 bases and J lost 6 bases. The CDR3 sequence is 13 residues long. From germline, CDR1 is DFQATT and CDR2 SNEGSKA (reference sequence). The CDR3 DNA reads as TGCAGTGCTGACAGGGGGCGCGGGGATGGCTACACCTTC. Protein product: CSADRGRGDGYTF.

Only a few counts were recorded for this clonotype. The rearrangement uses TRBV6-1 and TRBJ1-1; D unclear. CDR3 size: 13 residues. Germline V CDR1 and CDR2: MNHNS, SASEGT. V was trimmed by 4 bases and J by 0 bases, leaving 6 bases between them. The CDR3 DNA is TGTGCCAGCAGTGGCCGGCTGAACACTGAAGCTTTCTTT. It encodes CASSGRLNTEAFF.

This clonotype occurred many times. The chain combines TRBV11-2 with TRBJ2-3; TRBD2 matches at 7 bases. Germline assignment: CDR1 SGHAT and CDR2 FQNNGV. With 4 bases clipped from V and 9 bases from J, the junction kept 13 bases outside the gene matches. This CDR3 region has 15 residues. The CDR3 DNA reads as TGTGCCAGCAGCTCAGAGAGGGCCGTGGGAGGGACGCAGTATTTT. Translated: CASSSERAVGGTQYF.

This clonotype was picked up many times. The CDR3 bases are TGCAGTGCTAGAGATACGGGGACAGGGTCTGCCTACGAGCAGTACTTC. It codes for CSARDTGTGSAYEQYF. The chain couples TRBV20-1 to TRBJ2-7; TRBD1 matches at 9 bases. The ends lost 0 bases at V and 2 bases at J; junction bases unmatched: 8. The CDR3 length is 16 residues. Germline CDR1 DFQATT, CDR2 SNEGSKA (reference sequence).

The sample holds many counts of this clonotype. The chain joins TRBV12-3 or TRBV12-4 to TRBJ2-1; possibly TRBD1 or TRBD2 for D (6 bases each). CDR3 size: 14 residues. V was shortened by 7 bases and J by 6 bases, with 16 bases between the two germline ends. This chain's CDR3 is CASTKGGFRNEQFF. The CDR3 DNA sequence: TGTGCCAGCACCAAAGGGGGGTTTCGCAATGAGCAGTTCTTC.